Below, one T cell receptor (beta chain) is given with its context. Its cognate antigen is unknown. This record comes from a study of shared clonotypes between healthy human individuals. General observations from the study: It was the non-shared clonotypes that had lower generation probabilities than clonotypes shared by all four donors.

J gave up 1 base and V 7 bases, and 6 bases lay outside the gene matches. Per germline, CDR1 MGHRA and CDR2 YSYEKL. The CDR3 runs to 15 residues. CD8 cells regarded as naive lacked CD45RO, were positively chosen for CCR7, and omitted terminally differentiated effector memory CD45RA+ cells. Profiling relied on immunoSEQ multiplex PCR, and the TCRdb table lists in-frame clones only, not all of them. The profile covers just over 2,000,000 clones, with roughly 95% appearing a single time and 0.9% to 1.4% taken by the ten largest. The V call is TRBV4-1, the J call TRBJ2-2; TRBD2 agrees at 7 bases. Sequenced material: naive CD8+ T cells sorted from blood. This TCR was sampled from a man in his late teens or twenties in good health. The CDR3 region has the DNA TGCGCCAGCACCTACTCGGGAGGGAACACCGGGGAGCTGTTTTTT. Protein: CASTYSGGNTGELFF.